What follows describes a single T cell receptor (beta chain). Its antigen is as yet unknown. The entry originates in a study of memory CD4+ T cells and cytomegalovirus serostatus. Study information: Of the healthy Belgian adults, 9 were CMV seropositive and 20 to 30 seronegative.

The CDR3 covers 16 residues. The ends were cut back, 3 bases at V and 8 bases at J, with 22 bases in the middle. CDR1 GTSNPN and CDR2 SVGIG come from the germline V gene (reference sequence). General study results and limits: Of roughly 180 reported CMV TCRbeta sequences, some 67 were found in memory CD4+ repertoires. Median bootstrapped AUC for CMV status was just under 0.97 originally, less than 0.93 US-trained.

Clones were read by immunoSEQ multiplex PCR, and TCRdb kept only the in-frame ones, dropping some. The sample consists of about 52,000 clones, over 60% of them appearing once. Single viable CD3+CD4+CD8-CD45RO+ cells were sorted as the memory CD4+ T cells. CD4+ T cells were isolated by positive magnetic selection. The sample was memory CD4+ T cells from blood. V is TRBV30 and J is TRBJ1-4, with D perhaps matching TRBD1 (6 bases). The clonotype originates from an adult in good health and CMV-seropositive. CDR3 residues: CAWSAQWGAPEEKLFF. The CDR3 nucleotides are TGTGCCTGGAGCGCTCAGTGGGGGGCGCCAGAGGAAAAACTGTTTTTT.